A single T cell receptor beta chain is shown here with its context. The antigen remains unidentified. V lost 0 bases and J 8 bases, leaving 11 bases between the germline ends. CDR3 length equals 14 residues. In germline, CDR1 is SGHRS, CDR2 YFSETQ. This table comes from immunoSEQ multiplex PCR, and its TCRdb copy is limited to in-frame clones, with some not included. Of more than 90,000 clones in the sample, approximately 89% are singletons; the top ten hold 10%. The sample is drawn from a study of T cell responses to AZD1222 COVID-19 vaccine. The study's findings and limits: Females outnumbered males among donors, who were mostly white British; clonal diversity was possibly underestimated. Vaccine-related CD4 TCRs covered spike, predominating at 160-218 and 743-854.

Second-dose schedules of about 4 or about 12 weeks were combined. The source is an adult who received the AZD1222 COVID-19 vaccine. The sample was peripheral blood, taken 28 days after the second AZD1222 dose. The chain joins TRBV5-1 to TRBJ2-2; no clear D gene. The CDR3 region is CASSLGQTFGELFF. The CDR3 DNA is TGCGCCAGCAGCTTGGGTCAGACCTTTGGGGAGCTGTTTTTT.